What follows is one T cell receptor beta chain and its context. The antigen remains undetermined. This sample is drawn from a study of CD8 T cells in Susac syndrome. TEMRA cells underwent FACS enrichment and CD8+ and CD4+ T cells underwent negative isolation. Between the trimmed V and J ends, which lost 0 bases and 1 base, there was a span of 13 bases. The CDR3 extends over 16 amino acids. CDR1 and CDR2 (germline): LGHDT, YNNKEL (reference sequence). General observations from the study: TEMRA cells and active patients showed peak Susac CD8+ clonal expansion.

RNA, at about 0.45 to 1 ug, was reverse transcribed with random hexamers. TCRdb used MiXCR to reprocess the immunoSEQ multiplex PCR reads, holding one entry per CDR3 protein. The sample lists 75,000 to 100,000 distinct CDR3 sequences; nearly 95% were seen once. This clonotype was obtained from a human donor with Susac syndrome. The sequenced sample was CD8+ T cells from PBMCs. This chain links TRBV3-1 with TRBJ2-7, with D perhaps matching TRBD2 (6 bases). The CDR3 loop is CASSQDLGLQSYEQYF. The CDR3 DNA follows: TGTGCCAGCAGCCAAGATCTGGGACTTCAGTCCTACGAGCAGTACTTC.